This TCR beta chain was captured in a study of shared clonotypes between healthy human individuals. On the study more broadly: CD4 naive cells filled three plates per donor, CD4 memory three, CD8 naive two and CD8 memory one.

A note on this clone: Its antigen remains unknown.

Splitting of each subset's genomic DNA was done evenly across several immunoSEQ plates. The table came from immunoSEQ multiplex PCR; TCRdb's copy has only in-frame clones and leaves some out. Of about a million clones in the sample, 60% to 80% were seen once. General observations from the study: Investigators collected only blood, and repertoires in tissues likely differ.

From germline, CDR1 is SGHKS and CDR2 YYEKEE (reference sequence). This CDR3 has 14 amino acids. The J segment lost 13 bases and the V segment lost 4 bases, leaving 15 bases of the junction unmatched. Caucasian adults residing in Nashville, Tennessee made up all the donors. Sequencing was carried out using memory CD4+ T cells from PBMCs. The subset is: CD45RA-negative fraction. The TCR comes from a man aged 18 to 29 in good health. Some clones in this sample may be carry-over from other donors' samples. The chain uses TRBV5-5 and TRBJ1-2; 8 nucleotides line up with TRBD1. The CDR3 DNA is TGTGCCAGCAGCGCCCGGGACAGGATGCCCCGCGGCACCTTC. Residues: CASSARDRMPRGTF.